The TCR beta chain under discussion was sequenced for a study of blood T cell repertoires in COVID-19. For the study at large: The samples span acute and convalescent COVID-19 from the United States, Italy and Spain.

The CDR3 totals 12 residues. Trimming shortened V by 4 bases and J by 8 bases, and 12 bases separated the two germline ends. CDR1 is MNHEY and CDR2 is SVGAGI in the germline V gene. Cohorts were determined from participant-reported clinical history. The repertoire was sequenced with immunoSEQ multiplex PCR; TCRdb's copy has only in-frame clones and lacks some. Here the sample spans some 490,000 clones, roughly nine tenths being singletons. The source is a woman in her sixties who had recovered from COVID-19. The genes are TRBV6-5 and TRBJ2-7; TRBD1 is a possible D gene (6 bases). The sequenced material came from PBMCs or T cells enriched from blood (not recorded which). This CDR3 is CASSSLRDKQYF. The CDR3 coding sequence is TGTGCCAGCAGTTCCCTCAGGGACAAGCAGTACTTC.